One and the same sample provided the 15 T cell receptor beta chains below, sequenced in a study of T-cell reconstitution after alpha-beta-depleted transplantation in children. Researchers prepared the TCRbeta library using unique molecular identifiers, the study reports. Via MiXCR, TCRdb re-called the PCR reads, giving one row per CDR3 protein. The profile shows about 58,000 distinct CDR3 sequences, approximately 43% of them singletons. Sequences were derived from PBMCs, mostly from graft donor cells, sampled 360 days after TCRalphabeta/CD19-depleted stem cell transplant. Receptors originate from a male patient younger than 18 who had a stem cell transplant for acute lymphoblastic leukemia, so the T cells may come from the graft donor.

Details on this clonotype: One end of the junction fails to match germline, which may point to a read error. The chain has TRBV29-1 and TRBJ2-5; 8 bases are shared with TRBD1. CDR3 length: 12 amino acids. Germline V CDR1 and CDR2: SQVTM, ANQGSEA. The chain's CDR3 is CSVGTGTEPQYF. DNA of the CDR3: TGCAGCGTTGGGACAGGGACAGAGCCCCAGTACTTC.

This clonotype was seen many times. The chain carries TRBV12-3 or TRBV12-4 and TRBJ2-1; 13 nucleotides line up with TRBD2. Trimming took 7 bases from V and 0 from J; bases not matched to a gene: 6. The CDR3 has 17 amino acids. CDR3: CASTQGLAGFSYNEQFF. In DNA form, the CDR3 reads TGTGCCAGCACCCAGGGACTAGCGGGGTTCTCCTACAATGAGCAGTTCTTC.

This clonotype has a handful of counts. V is TRBV4-2 and J is TRBJ2-7, with no clear D. V was cut by 0 bases and J by 0 bases, with 9 bases left in between. This CDR3 contains 15 residues. The germline CDR1 and CDR2 sequences are LGHNA and YNFKEQ. DNA of the CDR3: TGTGCCAGCAGCCAAGACAGATCCACCTCCTACGAGCAGTACTTC. Its translation: CASSQDRSTSYEQYF.

The chain combines TRBV9 with TRBJ2-7; 8 bases match TRBD1. The V segment lost 7 bases and the J segment 3 bases; nucleotides outside the gene matches: 6. The V gene's germline CDR1 is SGDLS and CDR2 YYNGEE. This CDR3 has 13 amino acids. The CDR3 spells CASVWDRFYEQYF. The CDR3 DNA reads as TGTGCCAGCGTCTGGGACAGGTTCTACGAGCAGTACTTC. Variable domain in full (rest from reference TRBV9 and TRBJ2-7): DSGVTQTPKHLITATGQRVTLRCSPRSGDLSVYWYQQSLDQGLQFLIQYYNGEERAKGNILERFSAQQFPDLHSELNLSSLELGDSALYFCASVWDRFYEQYFGPGTRLTVT.

This clonotype occurred a few times. V and J are TRBV9 and TRBJ2-1; 12 bases agree with TRBD2. CDR3 length: 15 residues. Trimming removed 4 bases from V and 8 bases from J; junction bases left unmatched: 7. CDR1 is SGDLS and CDR2 is YYNGEE in the germline V gene. Here the CDR3 reads CASSPSGGAFDEQFF. For the CDR3, the DNA is TGTGCCAGCAGCCCTAGCGGGGGGGCCTTCGATGAGCAGTTCTTC.

The rearrangement joins TRBV2 to TRBJ2-7; D tentatively fits TRBD1 or TRBD2 (5 bases each). V was pared by 2 bases and J by 0 bases, with 11 bases between. The CDR3 covers 15 residues. The V gene's germline CDR1 is SNHLY and CDR2 FYNNEI. In DNA, the CDR3 is TGTGCCAGCAGTGAAAGGGCAGGGAGCTCCTACGAGCAGTACTTC. Its translation is CASSERAGSSYEQYF.

The chain combines TRBV29-1 with TRBJ2-3; D uncertain. The germline V gene encodes CDR1 SQVTM and CDR2 ANQGSEA. The V end was cut by 3 bases, the J end by 2 bases, with 9 bases between. The CDR3 covers 13 residues. The CDR3 region has the DNA TGCAGCGTTGATTACGGAATCACAGATACGCAGTATTTT. It codes for CSVDYGITDTQYF.

This clonotype appeared a few times. V gene TRBV29-1 combines with J gene TRBJ2-7; D gene ambiguous. Trimming removed 7 bases from V and 2 bases from J, with 12 bases in between. The germline CDR1 and CDR2 sequences are SQVTM and ANQGSEA. This CDR3 has 12 amino acids. In nucleotides, the CDR3 is TGCAGCGCTCTTCGGTCCGCCTACGAGCAGTACTTC. Protein: CSALRSAYEQYF.

The gene calls are TRBV29-1 and TRBJ2-5, with D perhaps matching TRBD1 (8 bases). The germline gives CDR1 SQVTM, CDR2 ANQGSEA. The CDR3 contains 13 residues. The V and J ends lost 5 bases and 4 bases respectively, with 14 bases between them. CDR3 sequence reads: CSVNRGGVETQYF. The CDR3 region has the DNA TGCAGCGTTAACAGGGGGGGAGTAGAGACCCAGTACTTC. The full variable domain, with the rest looked up from reference TRBV29-1 and TRBJ2-5, is SAVISQKPSRDICQRGTSLTIQCQVDSQVTMMFWYRQQPGQSLTLIATANQGSEATYESGFVIDKFPISRPNLTFSTLTVSNMSPEDSSIYLCSVNRGGVETQYFGPGTRLLVL.

The gene calls are TRBV20-1 and TRBJ2-7; D is uncertain. Germline V gene lookup returns CDR1 DFQATT and CDR2 SNEGSKA (reference sequence). V dropped 3 bases and J dropped 3 bases, with 9 bases sitting between them. There are 12 residues in the CDR3. The CDR3 loop reads CSARTGYYEQYF. For the CDR3, the DNA is TGCAGTGCTAGGACTGGATACTACGAGCAGTACTTC.

The chain recombines TRBV29-1 with TRBJ2-7; the D gene is possibly TRBD2 (6 bases). The V end was cut by 2 bases, the J end by 2 bases, with 10 bases between. CDR3 length equals 13 residues. Germline CDR1 SQVTM, CDR2 ANQGSEA. CDR3 in DNA: TGCAGCGTTGAAAGGAGGGAAACCTACGAGCAGTACTTC. This translates into CSVERRETYEQYF.

This clonotype has just a few counts. This rearrangement joins TRBV5-6 to TRBJ1-1; D gene unclear. The CDR3 spans 12 residues. Germline V CDR1 and CDR2: SGHDT, YYEEEE. The V end lost 4 bases, the J end lost 4 bases, and 8 bases lay between the germline ends. The CDR3 spells CASSLGTTEAFF. CDR3 DNA sequence: TGTGCCAGCAGCCTGGGAACCACTGAAGCTTTCTTT.

For the CDR3, the DNA is TGTGCCAGCAGTTTGGGACCCTACCGCCCAGATACGCAGTATTTT. Translating it yields CASSLGPYRPDTQYF. V and J are TRBV28 and TRBJ2-3, with D possibly called TRBD1 or TRBD2 (5 bases each). The V end lost 3 bases, the J end lost 4 bases, and 14 bases lay between the germline ends. CDR1 MDHEN and CDR2 SYDVKM come from the germline V gene. The CDR3 runs to 15 residues.

This clonotype has more than one count but fewer than ten. The chain joins TRBV5-1 to TRBJ2-1; the match to TRBD1 covers 12 bases. In germline, CDR1 is SGHRS, CDR2 YFSETQ. V trimming: 2 bases; J trimming: 6 bases; junction bases outside the gene matches: 3. The CDR3 spans 15 residues. CDR3 bases: TGCGCCAGCAGCTTCGGGACAGGGGGCATCAATGAGCAGTTCTTC. Its translation is CASSFGTGGINEQFF.

This clonotype was seen only a few times. The V gene is TRBV5-1, the J gene TRBJ2-7; D is possibly TRBD1 (5 bases). CDR1 SGHRS and CDR2 YFSETQ come from the germline V gene. The CDR3 sequence is 17 residues long. Trimming took off 1 base at V and 3 bases at J, with 20 bases between the two ends. The CDR3: CASSLLFQGDPFYEQYF. The CDR3 DNA reads as TGCGCCAGCAGCTTGCTCTTCCAGGGCGACCCTTTCTACGAGCAGTACTTC. Using reference TRBV5-1 and TRBJ2-7 for the parts outside the CDR3, the full variable domain is KAGVTQTPRYLIKTRGQQVTLSCSPISGHRSVSWYQQTPGQGLQFLFEYFSETQRNKGNFPGRFSGRQFSNSRSEMNVSTLELGDSALYLCASSLLFQGDPFYEQYFGPGTRLTVT.